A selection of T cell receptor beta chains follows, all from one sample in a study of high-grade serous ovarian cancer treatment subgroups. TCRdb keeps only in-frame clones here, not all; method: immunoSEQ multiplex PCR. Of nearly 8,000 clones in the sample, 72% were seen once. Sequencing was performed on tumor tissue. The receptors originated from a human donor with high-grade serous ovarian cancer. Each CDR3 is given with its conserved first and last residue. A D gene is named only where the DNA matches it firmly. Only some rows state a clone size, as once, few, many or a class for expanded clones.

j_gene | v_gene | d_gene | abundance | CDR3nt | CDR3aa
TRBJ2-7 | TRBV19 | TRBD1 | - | TGTGCCAGTAGTACGACTGGGGGACAGGGACGCGAGCAGTACTTC | CASSTTGGQGREQYF
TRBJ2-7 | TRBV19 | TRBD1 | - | TGTGCCAGTAGTATAGGGCCAGGGGGTGGCTACGAGCAGTACTTC | CASSIGPGGGYEQYF
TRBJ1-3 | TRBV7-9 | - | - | TGTGCCAGCAGCAGGTGGTTGGGACTCTCTGGAAACACCATATATTTT | CASSRWLGLSGNTIYF
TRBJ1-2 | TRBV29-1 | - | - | TGCAGCGTTCCCCTACAGGGTGTCTATGGCTACACCTTC | CSVPLQGVYGYTF
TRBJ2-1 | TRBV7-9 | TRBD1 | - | TGTGCCAGCAGCTTAGGATACCGGACAGGGGGATCCAAGCAGTTCTTC | CASSLGYRTGGSKQFF
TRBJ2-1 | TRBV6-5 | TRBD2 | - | TGTGCCAGCAGTCCCGGACTAGCGCTCAACAATGAGCAGTTCTTC | CASSPGLALNNEQFF
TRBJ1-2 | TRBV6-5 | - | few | TGTGCCAGCAGTCGAAGGGTAGGGTACTATGGCTACACCTTC | CASSRRVGYYGYTF
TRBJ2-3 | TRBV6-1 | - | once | TGTGCCAGCAGTGATTTCTCCCTGGATACGCAGTATTTT | CASSDFSLDTQYF
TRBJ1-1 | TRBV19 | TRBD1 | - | TGTGCCAGTAGTCCTCCGGGACAGGGATACACTGAAGCTTTCTTT | CASSPPGQGYTEAFF
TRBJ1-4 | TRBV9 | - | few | TGTGCCAGCAGCGTAGCGGCAGGGAGAGAAAAACTGTTTTTT | CASSVAAGREKLFF
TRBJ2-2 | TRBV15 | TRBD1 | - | TGTGCCACCAGCAGAGAAACCGGGACAGGCCCCGGGGAGCTGTTTTTT | CATSRETGTGPGELFF
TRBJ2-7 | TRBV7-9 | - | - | TGTGCCAGCAGCTCTAACCCCTATTACGAGCAGTACTTC | CASSSNPYYEQYF
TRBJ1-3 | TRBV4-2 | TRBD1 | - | TGTGCCAGCAGCCAAGAGGGACAGGGAGCTGGAAACACCATATATTTT | CASSQEGQGAGNTIYF
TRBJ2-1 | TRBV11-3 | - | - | TGTGCCAGCAGAGCGGAGGGTTGGGAAGACAATGAGCAGTTCTTC | CASRAEGWEDNEQFF
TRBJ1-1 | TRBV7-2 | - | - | TGTGCCAGCAGCATTGAGAACACTGAAGCTTTCTTT | CASSIENTEAFF
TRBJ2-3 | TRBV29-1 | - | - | TGCAGCGTGGACCGGGACTTTGGGGCCGATACGCAGTATTTT | CSVDRDFGADTQYF
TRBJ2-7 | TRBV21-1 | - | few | TGTGCCAGCAGCAAACAAGTGAGGGACTACGAGCAGTACTTC | CASSKQVRDYEQYF
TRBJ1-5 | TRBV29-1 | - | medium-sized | TGCAGCGTCCCGGGAAATAGCAATCAGCCCCAGCATTTT | CSVPGNSNQPQHF
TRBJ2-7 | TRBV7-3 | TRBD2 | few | TGTGCCAGCAGCCCTGCTGGACTAGCCCCCTACGAGCAGTACTTC | CASSPAGLAPYEQYF
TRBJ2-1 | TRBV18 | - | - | TGTGCCAGCTCCCAGGGACTCCGGGGCCACAATGAGCAGTTCTTC | CASSQGLRGHNEQFF
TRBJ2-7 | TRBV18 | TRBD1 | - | TGTGCCAGCTCACCGACAGGGGGAACCTACGAGCAGTACTTC | CASSPTGGTYEQYF
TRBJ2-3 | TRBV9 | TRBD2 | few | TGTGCCAGCAGCGTAGTGGGGAGCGGGAGGGATACGCAGTATTTT | CASSVVGSGRDTQYF
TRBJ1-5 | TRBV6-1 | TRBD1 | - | TGTGCCAGCAGTGGACAGGGGGAGGGACAGCCCCAGCATTTT | CASSGQGEGQPQHF
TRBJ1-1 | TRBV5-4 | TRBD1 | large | TGTGCCAGCAGCACCCGGGACAGGGGTTTCGGCACTGAAGCTTTCTTT | CASSTRDRGFGTEAFF
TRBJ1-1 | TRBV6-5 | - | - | TGTGCCAGCAGTTACGCGGGGCGGAGCACTGAAGCTTTCTTT | CASSYAGRSTEAFF